The rows below give T cell receptor beta chains drawn from one sample of a study of identical twins. A single record per CDR3 protein comes from TCRdb applying MiXCR to the 5' RACE reads. The sample yields about 530,000 distinct CDR3 sequences, 20% to 25% seen once. The sample also formed part of further work on yellow fever vaccine responses in identical twins.

The material sequenced was CD4+ T cells sorted from blood. Source of these receptors: a woman younger than 35 in good health. The CDR3 runs from the conserved cysteine through the conserved F or W.

J gene,V gene,CDR3 protein
TRBJ2-5,TRBV20-1,CSARAAFGDRQETQYF
TRBJ2-5,TRBV29-1,CSVEDIRAQETQYF
TRBJ2-3,TRBV7-9,CASSRSTDTQYF
TRBJ2-1,TRBV28,CASRSGRDSGEQFF
TRBJ2-5,TRBV24-1,CATSGYKGQETQYF
TRBJ2-1,TRBV3-1,CASSHRGRDNGNEQFF
TRBJ2-1,TRBV5-1,CASSPDGPNEQFF
TRBJ2-6,TRBV6-1,CASSIDPSGANVLTF
TRBJ1-4,TRBV20-1,CSARGSGEKLFF
TRBJ2-5,TRBV3-1,CASSPGGALETQYF
TRBJ1-4,TRBV7-8,CASSFRGDEKLFF
TRBJ2-1,TRBV27,CASSLRGLASPTNQRYEQFF
TRBJ2-3,TRBV20-1,CSARVPKGIAGAGGTDTQYF
TRBJ2-7,TRBV29-1,CSVASAYEQYF
TRBJ1-5,TRBV7-2,CASSLDQGGNQPQHF
TRBJ2-2,TRBV24-1,CATSEGITGELFF
TRBJ2-7,TRBV5-1,CASTSFDTDTNYEQYF
TRBJ2-5,TRBV24-1,CATSDRQETQYF
TRBJ2-3,TRBV5-1,CASSWGGGRALADTQYF
TRBJ2-3,TRBV4-2,CASSQDQGGKKEKDTQYF
TRBJ1-5,TRBV7-2,CASSLAFPTNQPQHF